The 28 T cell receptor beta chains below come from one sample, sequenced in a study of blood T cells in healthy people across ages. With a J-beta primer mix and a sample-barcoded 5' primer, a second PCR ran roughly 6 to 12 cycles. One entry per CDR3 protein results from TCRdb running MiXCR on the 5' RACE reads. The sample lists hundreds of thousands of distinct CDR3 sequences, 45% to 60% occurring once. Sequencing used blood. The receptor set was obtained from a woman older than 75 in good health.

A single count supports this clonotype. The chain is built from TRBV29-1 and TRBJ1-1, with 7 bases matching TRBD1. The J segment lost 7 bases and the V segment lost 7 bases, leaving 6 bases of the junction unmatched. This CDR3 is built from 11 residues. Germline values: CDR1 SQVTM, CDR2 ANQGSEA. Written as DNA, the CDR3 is TGCAGCGCCGGGACAGAGAGTGAAGCTTTCTTT. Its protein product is CSAGTESEAFF.

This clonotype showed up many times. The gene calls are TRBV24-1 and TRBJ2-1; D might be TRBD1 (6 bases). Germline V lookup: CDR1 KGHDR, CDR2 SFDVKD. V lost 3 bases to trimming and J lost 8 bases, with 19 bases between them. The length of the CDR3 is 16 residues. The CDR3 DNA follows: TGTGCCACCAGTGATCCAGACAGGCATTATTCTGATGAGCAGTTCTTC. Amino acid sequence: CATSDPDRHYSDEQFF.

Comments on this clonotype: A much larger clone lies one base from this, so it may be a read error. CDR3 DNA: TGTGCCAGCAGTTTAGCCAGAGTGAATAATTCACCCCCCCACTTT. Residues: CASSLARVNNSPPHF. V is TRBV27 and J is TRBJ1-6, with D hard to call. CDR3 length: 15 residues. Germline CDR1 reads MNHEY; CDR2 reads SMNVEV (reference sequence).

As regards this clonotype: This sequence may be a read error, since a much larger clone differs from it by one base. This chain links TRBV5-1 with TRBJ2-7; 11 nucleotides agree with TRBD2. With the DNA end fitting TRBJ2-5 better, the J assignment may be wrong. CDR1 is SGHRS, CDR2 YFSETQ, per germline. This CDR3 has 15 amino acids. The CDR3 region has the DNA TGCGCCAGCAGCTTGCAACTAGCGGGAGTGGGGACCCAGTACTTC. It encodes CASSLQLAGVGTQYF.

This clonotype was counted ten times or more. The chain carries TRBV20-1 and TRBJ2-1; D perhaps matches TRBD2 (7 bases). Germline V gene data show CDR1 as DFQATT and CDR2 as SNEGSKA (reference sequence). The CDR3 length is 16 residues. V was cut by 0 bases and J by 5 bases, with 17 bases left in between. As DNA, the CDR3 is TGCAGTGCTAGAGATCCCCTGGGGGAGGGGGACAATGAGCAGTTCTTC. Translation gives CSARDPLGEGDNEQFF.

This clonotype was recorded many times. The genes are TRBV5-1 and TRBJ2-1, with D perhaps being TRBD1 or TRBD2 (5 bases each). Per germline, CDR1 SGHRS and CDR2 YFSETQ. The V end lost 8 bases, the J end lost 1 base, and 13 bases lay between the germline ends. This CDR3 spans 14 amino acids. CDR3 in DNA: TGCGCCAGTTGGGACCCCAGATCCTACAATGAGCAGTTCTTC. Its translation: CASWDPRSYNEQFF.

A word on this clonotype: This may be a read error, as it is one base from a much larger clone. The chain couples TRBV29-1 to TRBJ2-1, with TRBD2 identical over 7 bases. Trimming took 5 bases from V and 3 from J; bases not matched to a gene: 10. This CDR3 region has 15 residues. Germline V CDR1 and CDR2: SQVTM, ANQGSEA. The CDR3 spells CSVRPIAGLYNEQFF. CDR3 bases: TGCAGCGTTCGGCCAATAGCGGGCCTCTACAATGAGCAGTTCTTC.

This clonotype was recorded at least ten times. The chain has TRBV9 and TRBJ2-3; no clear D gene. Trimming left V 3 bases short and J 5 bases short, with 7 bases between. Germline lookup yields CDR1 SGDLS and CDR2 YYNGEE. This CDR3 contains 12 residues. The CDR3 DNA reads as TGTGCCAGCAGCGGACCGGGAGATACGCAGTATTTT. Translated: CASSGPGDTQYF.

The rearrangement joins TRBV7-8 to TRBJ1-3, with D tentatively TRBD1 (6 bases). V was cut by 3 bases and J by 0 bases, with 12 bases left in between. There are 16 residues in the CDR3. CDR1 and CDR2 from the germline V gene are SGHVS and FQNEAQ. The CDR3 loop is CASSFRGQSSGNTIYF. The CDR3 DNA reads TGTGCCAGCAGCTTTCGAGGACAGAGCTCTGGAAACACCATATATTTT.

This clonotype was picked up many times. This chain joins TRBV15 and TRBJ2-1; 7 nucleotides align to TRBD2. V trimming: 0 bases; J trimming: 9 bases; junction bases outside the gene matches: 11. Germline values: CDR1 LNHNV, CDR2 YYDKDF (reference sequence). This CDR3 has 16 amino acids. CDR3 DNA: TGTGCCACCAGCAGAGAATTCGGGAGGATTGTGGGTGAGCAGTTCTTC. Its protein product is CATSREFGRIVGEQFF.

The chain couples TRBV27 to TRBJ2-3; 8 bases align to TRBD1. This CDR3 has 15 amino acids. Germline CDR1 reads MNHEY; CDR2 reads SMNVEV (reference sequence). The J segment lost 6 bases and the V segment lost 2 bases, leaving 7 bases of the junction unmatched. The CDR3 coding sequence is TGTGCCAGCAGTTTAGCGGACAGGGTGTGGGATACGCAGTATTTT. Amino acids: CASSLADRVWDTQYF.

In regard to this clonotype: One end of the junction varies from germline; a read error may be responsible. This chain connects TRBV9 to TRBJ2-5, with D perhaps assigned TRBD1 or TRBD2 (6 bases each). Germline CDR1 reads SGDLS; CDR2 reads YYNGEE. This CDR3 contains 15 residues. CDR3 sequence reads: CASSVVGGLEETQYF. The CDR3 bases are TGTGCCAGTAGCGTAGTAGGGGGGCTGGAAGAGACCCAGTACTTC.

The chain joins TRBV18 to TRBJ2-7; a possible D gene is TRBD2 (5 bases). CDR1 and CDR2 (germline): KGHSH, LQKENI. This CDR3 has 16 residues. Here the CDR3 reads CVTSPPPRTFLYEQYF. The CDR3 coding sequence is TGTGTCACCTCACCACCGCCGCGGACTTTCCTTTACGAGCAGTACTTC.

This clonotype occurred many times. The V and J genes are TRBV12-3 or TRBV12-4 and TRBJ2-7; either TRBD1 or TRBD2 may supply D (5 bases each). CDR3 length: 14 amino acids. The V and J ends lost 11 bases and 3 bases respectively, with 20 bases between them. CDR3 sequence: CAAFRGPTYYEQYF. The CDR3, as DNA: TGTGCCGCCTTTCGGGGCCCTACCTACTACGAGCAGTACTTC.

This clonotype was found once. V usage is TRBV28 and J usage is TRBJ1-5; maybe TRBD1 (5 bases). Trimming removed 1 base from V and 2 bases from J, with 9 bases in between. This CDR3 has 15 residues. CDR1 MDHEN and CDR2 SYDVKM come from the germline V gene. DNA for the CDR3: TGTGCCAGCAGTTTATTGGGGGATCGCAATCAGCCCCAGCATTTT. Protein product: CASSLLGDRNQPQHF.

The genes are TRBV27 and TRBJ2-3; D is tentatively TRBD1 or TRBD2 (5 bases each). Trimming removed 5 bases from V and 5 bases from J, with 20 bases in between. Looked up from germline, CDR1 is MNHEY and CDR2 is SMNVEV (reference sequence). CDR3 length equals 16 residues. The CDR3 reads CASSPLGTSFGDTQYF. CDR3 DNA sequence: TGTGCCAGCAGTCCCCTGGGGACGTCCTTTGGAGATACGCAGTATTTT.

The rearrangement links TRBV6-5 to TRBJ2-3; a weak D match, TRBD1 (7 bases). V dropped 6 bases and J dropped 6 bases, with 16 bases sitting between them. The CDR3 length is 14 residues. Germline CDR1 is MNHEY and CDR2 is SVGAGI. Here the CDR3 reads CASRPQGRRDTQYF. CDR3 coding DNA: TGTGCCAGCAGACCACAGGGGAGGAGGGATACGCAGTATTTT.

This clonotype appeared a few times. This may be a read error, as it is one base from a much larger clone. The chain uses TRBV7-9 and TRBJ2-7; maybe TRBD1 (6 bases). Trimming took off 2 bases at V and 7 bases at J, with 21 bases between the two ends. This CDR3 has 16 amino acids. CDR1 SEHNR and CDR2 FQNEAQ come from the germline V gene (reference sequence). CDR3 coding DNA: TGTGCCAGCAGCTTAATAAGCCCGAGGGGACACAATGAGCAGTACTTC. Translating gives CASSLISPRGHNEQYF.

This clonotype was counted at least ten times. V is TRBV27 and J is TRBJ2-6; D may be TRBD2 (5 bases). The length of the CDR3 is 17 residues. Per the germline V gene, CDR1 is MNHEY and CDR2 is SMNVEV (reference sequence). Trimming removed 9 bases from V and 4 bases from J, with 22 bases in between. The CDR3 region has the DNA TGTGCCAGTTTATCTGGTGCTAGCTCCTCCGGGGCCAACGTCCTGACTTTC. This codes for CASLSGASSSGANVLTF.

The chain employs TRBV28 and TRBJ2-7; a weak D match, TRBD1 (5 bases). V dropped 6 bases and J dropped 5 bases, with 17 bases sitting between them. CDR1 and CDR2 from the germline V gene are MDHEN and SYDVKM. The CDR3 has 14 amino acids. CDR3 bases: TGTGCCAGCAGCTTAGCAGGGTTCCTAAACGAGCAGTACTTC. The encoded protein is CASSLAGFLNEQYF. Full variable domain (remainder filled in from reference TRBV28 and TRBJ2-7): DVKVTQSSRYLVKRTGEKVFLECVQDMDHENMFWYRQDPGLGLRLIYFSYDVKMKEKGDIPEGYSVSREKKERFSLILESASTNQTSMYLCASSLAGFLNEQYFGPGTRLTVT.

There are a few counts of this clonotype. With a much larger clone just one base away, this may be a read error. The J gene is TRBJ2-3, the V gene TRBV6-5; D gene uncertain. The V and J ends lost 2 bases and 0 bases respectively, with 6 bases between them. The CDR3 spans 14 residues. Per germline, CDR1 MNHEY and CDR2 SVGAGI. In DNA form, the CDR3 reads TGTGCCAGCAGTTACGCAGTCAGCACAGATACGCAGTATTTT. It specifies CASSYAVSTDTQYF.

The CDR3 loop reads CATSRDRGVGQPQHF. The CDR3 DNA is TGTGCCACCAGCAGAGATCGCGGGGTAGGACAGCCCCAGCATTTT. This chain joins TRBV15 and TRBJ1-5; no clear D gene. The CDR3 sequence is 15 residues long. Germline CDR1 is LNHNV and CDR2 is YYDKDF (reference sequence). Trimming left V 0 bases short and J 7 bases short, with 13 bases between.

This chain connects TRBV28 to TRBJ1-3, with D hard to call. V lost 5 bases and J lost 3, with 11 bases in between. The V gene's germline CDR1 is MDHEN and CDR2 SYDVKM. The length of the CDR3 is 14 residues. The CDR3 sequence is CASSARRVGNTIYF. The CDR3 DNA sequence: TGTGCCAGCAGTGCCAGGAGGGTTGGAAACACCATATATTTT. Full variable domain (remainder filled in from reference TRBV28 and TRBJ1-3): DVKVTQSSRYLVKRTGEKVFLECVQDMDHENMFWYRQDPGLGLRLIYFSYDVKMKEKGDIPEGYSVSREKKERFSLILESASTNQTSMYLCASSARRVGNTIYFGEGSWLTVV.

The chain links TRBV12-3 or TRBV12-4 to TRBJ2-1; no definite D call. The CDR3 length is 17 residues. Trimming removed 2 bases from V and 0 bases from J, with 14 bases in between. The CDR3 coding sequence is TGTGCCAGCAGTTTAAGAGGACGGGCCAGCTCCTACAATGAGCAGTTCTTC. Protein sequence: CASSLRGRASSYNEQFF.

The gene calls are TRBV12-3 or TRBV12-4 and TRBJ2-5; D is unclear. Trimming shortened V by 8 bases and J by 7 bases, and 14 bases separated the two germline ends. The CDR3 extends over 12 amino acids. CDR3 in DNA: TGTGCCAGCTCCAACTCGGTGGGGACCCAGTACTTC. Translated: CASSNSVGTQYF.

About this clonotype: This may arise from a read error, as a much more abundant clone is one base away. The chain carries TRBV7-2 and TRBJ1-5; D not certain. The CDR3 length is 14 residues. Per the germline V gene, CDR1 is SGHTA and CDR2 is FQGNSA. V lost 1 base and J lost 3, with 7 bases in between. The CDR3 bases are TGTGCCAGCAGCTTAGGGGCCATCAATCAGCCCCAGCATTTT. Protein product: CASSLGAINQPQHF. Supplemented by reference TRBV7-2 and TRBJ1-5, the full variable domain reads GAGVSQSPSNKVTEKGKDVELRCDPISGHTALYWYRQSLGQGLEFLIYFQGNSAPDKSGLPSDRFSAERTGGSVSTLTIQRTQQEDSAVYLCASSLGAINQPQHFGDGTRLSIL.

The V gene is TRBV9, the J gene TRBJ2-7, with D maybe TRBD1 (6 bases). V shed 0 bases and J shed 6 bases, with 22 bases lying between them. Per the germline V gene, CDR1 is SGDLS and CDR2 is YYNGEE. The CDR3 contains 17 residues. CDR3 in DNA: TGTGCCAGCAGCGTAGGACCCTGGGGGCAAGCCTCAGCCGAGCAGTACTTC. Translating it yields CASSVGPWGQASAEQYF.

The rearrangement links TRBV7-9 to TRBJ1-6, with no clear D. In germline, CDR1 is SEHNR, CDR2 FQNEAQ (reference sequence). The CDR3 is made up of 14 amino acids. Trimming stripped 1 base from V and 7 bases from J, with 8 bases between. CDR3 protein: CASSLDGLNSPLHF. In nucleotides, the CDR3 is TGTGCCAGCAGCTTAGACGGATTGAATTCACCCCTCCACTTT.